This T cell receptor (beta chain) was found in a study of T cells after yellow fever vaccination. Study background: It was SMART-Seq v4 Ultra Low Input that prepared the fractions with low cell numbers. Study observations and caveats: At around 95% for CD4 and approximately 88% for CD8, most primary-vaccination clones showed up again after the booster. The secondary response was weaker but peaked faster, day 5 versus 15.

V was pared by 0 bases and J by 2 bases, with 1 base of the junction left unmatched. Germline V gene sequence: CDR1 SGHAT, CDR2 FQNNGV. The CDR3 spans 15 residues. This clonotype occurred a few times. Its antigen remains unknown. TCRdb reanalysed the 5' RACE reads using MiXCR and keeps one entry per CDR3 protein. The table records about 400,000 distinct CDR3 sequences, 6.2% of them present only once. This receptor was identified in a man aged 25-40 years who received the YFV17D yellow fever vaccine. The input for sequencing was PBMCs, taken 5 days after the yellow fever booster vaccination. The chain has TRBV11-2 and TRBJ2-1, with 7 bases fitting TRBD2. The CDR3 coding sequence is TGTGCCAGCAGCTTAGATGCGGGGGCCTACAATGAGCAGTTCTTC. Amino acids: CASSLDAGAYNEQFF.